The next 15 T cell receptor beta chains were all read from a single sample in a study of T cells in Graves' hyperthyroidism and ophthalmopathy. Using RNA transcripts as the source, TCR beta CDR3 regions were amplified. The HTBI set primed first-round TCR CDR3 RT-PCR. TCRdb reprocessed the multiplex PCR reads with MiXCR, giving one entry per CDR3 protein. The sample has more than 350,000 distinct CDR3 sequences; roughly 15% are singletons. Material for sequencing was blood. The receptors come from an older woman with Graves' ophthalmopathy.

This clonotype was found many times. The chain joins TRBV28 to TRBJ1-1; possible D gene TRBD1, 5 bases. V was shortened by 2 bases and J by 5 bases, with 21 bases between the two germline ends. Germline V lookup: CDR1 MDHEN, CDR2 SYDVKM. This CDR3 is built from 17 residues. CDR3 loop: CASSLENRGGGWTEAFF. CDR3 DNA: TGTGCCAGCAGTTTAGAAAACCGGGGGGGTGGGTGGACTGAAGCTTTCTTT.

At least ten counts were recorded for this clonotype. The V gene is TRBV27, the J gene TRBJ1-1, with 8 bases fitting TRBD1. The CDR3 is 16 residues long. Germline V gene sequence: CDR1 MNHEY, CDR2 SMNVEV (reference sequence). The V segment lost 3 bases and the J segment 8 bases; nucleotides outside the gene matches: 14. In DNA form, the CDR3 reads TGTGCCAGCAGTTTGGACAGGGCGGGTTACGGAACAGAAGCTTTCTTT. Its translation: CASSLDRAGYGTEAFF.

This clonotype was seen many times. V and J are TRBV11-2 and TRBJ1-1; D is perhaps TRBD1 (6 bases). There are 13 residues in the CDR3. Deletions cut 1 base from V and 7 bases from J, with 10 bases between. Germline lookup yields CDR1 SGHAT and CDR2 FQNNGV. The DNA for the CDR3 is TGTGCCAGCAGCTTAGCGGGGGCGAATGAAGCTTTCTTT. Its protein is CASSLAGANEAFF.

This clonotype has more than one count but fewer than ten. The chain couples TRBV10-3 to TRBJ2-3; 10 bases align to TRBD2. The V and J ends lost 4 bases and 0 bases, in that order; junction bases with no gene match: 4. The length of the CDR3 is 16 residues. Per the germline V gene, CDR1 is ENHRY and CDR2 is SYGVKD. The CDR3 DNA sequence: TGTGCCATCAGTGTGTCGACTAGCGGGAGCACAGATACGCAGTATTTT. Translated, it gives CAISVSTSGSTDTQYF.

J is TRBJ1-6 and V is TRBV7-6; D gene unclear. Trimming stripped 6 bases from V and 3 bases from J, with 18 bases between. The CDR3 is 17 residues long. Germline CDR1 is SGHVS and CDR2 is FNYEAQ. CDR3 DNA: TGTGCCAGCAGTTCCTCCCGGGGAGATTTCTATAATTCACCCCTCCACTTT. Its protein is CASSSSRGDFYNSPLHF.

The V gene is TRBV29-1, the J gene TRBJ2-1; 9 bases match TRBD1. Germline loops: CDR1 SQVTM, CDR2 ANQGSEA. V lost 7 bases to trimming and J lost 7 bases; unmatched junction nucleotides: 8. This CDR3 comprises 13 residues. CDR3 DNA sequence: TGCAGCGCCGAGGACAGGGGAATGAATGAGCAGTTCTTC. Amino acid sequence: CSAEDRGMNEQFF.

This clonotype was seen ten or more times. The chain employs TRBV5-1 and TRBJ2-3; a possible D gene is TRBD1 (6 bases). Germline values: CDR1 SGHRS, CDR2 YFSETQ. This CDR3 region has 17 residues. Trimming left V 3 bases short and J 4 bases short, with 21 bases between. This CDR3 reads CASSSRGPGQYSDTQYF. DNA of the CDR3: TGCGCCAGCAGCTCCAGAGGTCCGGGACAATACTCAGATACGCAGTATTTT.

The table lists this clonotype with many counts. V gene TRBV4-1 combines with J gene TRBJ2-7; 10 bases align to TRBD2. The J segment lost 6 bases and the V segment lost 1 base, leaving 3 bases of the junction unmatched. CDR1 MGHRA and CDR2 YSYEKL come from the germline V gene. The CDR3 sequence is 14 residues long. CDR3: CASSQGGTSVEQYF. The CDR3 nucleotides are TGCGCCAGCAGCCAAGGAGGGACTAGCGTCGAGCAGTACTTC.

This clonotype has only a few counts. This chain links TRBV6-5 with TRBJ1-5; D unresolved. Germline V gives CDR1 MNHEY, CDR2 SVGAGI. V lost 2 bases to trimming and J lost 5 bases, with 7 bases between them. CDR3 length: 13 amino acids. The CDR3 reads CASSYKRDQPQHF. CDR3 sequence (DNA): TGTGCCAGCAGTTACAAGAGGGATCAGCCCCAGCATTTT.

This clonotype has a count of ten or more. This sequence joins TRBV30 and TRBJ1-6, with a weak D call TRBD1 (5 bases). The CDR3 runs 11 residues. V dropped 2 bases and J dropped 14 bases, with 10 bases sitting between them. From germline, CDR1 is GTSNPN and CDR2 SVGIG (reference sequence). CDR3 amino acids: CAWSQQDTLHF. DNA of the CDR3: TGTGCCTGGAGTCAACAGGACACCCTCCACTTT. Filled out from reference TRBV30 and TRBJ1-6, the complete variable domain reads SQTIHQWPATLVQPVGSPLSLECTVEGTSNPNLYWYRQAAGRGLQLLFYSVGIGQISSEVPQNLSASRPQDRQFILSSKKLLLSDSGFYLCAWSQQDTLHFGNGTRLTVT.

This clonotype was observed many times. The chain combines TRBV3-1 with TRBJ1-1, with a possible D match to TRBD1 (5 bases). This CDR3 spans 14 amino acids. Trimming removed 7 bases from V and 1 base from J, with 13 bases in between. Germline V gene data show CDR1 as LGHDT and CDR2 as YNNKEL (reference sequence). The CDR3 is CASTSWGENTEAFF. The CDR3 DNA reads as TGTGCCAGCACCTCCTGGGGGGAGAACACTGAAGCTTTCTTT.

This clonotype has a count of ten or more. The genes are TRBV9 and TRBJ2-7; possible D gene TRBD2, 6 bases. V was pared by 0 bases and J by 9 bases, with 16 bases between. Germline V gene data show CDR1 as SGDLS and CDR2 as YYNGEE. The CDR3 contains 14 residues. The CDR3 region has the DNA TGTGCCAGCAGCGTAGACAGAGGACCGGGGGTGCAGTACTTC. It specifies CASSVDRGPGVQYF.

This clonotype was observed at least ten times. CDR3 in amino acids: CASSFAVSGAYEQYF. The CDR3 DNA is TGTGCCAGCAGCTTCGCCGTTAGCGGAGCCTACGAGCAGTACTTC. This rearrangement joins TRBV7-2 to TRBJ2-7; D is perhaps TRBD2 (6 bases). Trimming stripped 3 bases from V and 2 bases from J, with 14 bases between. The CDR3 loop spans 15 amino acids. The germline gives CDR1 SGHTA, CDR2 FQGNSA.

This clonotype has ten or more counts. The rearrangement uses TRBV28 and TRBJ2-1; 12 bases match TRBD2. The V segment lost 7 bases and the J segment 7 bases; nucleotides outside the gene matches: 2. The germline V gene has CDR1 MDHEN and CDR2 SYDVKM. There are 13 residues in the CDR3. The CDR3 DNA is TGTGCCAGCACTAGCGGGAGGGTTAATGAGCAGTTCTTC. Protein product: CASTSGRVNEQFF.

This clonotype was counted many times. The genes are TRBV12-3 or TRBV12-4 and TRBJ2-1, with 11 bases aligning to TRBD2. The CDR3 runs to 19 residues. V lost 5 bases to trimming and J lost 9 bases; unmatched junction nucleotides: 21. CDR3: CASSPGKLAGVGQQGEQFF. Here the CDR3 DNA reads TGTGCCAGCAGTCCCGGGAAACTAGCGGGAGTCGGTCAGCAGGGTGAGCAGTTCTTC.